Below are 4 T cell receptor beta chains sequenced from a single sample in a study of blood T cell repertoires in COVID-19. This table comes from immunoSEQ multiplex PCR, and its TCRdb copy is limited to in-frame clones, with some not included. The repertoire holds tens of thousands of clones, around four fifths seen once, with more than 15% in the top ten. Sequencing was done on a sample of peripheral blood. The receptors were sampled from a man in his thirties or forties with COVID-19, enrolled during active disease.

The J gene is TRBJ2-2, the V gene TRBV9; D unclear. The CDR3 is made up of 14 amino acids. Germline V gene data show CDR1 as SGDLS and CDR2 as YYNGEE. The V end was cut by 4 bases, the J end by 3 bases, with 10 bases between. CDR3 coding DNA: TGTGCCAGCAGCCTCCCCCCGGACACCGGGGAGCTGTTTTTT. Translated, it gives CASSLPPDTGELFF.

CDR3 coding DNA: TGTGCCAGCAGCCCCCGAGGACTAGTGAATGAGCAGTTCTTC. This codes for CASSPRGLVNEQFF. The chain carries TRBV7-6 and TRBJ2-1; 7 bases are a match to TRBD2. The V and J ends lost 5 bases and 7 bases, in that order; junction bases with no gene match: 8. The germline CDR1 and CDR2 sequences are SGHVS and FNYEAQ. The CDR3 length is 14 residues.

V is TRBV6-5 and J is TRBJ2-7; 9 bases line up with TRBD1. Germline CDR1 MNHEY, CDR2 SVGAGI. The CDR3 is 14 residues long. The V and J ends lost 2 bases and 5 bases, in that order; junction bases with no gene match: 4. The CDR3 protein is CASSYNRGLHEQYF. The CDR3 DNA follows: TGTGCCAGCAGTTACAACAGGGGGCTCCACGAGCAGTACTTC.

This sequence joins TRBV2 and TRBJ1-3, with 7 bases identical to TRBD1. Per the germline V gene, CDR1 is SNHLY and CDR2 is FYNNEI. The CDR3 extends over 15 amino acids. The trim removed 6 bases at V and 0 bases at J, leaving 5 bases unmatched. The DNA of the CDR3 is TGTGCCAGCAGAGGACAGGCGAGCTCTGGAAACACCATATATTTT. It encodes CASRGQASSGNTIYF.